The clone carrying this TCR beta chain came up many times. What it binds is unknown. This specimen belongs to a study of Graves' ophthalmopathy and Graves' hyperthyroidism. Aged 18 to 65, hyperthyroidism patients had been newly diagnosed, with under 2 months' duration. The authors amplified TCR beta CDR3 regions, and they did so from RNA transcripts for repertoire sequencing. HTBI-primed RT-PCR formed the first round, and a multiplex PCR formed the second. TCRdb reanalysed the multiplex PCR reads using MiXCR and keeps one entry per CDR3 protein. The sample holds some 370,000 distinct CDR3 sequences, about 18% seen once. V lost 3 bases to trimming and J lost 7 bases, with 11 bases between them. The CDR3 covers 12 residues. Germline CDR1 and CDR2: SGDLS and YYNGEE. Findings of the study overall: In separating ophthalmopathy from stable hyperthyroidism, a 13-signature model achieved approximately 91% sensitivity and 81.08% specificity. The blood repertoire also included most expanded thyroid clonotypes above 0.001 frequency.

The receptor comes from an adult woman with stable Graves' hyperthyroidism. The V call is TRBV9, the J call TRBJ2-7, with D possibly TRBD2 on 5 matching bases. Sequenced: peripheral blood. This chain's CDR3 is CASSGNRGEQYF. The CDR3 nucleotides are TGTGCCAGCAGCGGGAACCGCGGGGAGCAGTACTTC.